This TCR beta chain was identified during a study of T cells after posttransplantation cyclophosphamide. V lost 6 bases and J lost 4; bases outside the gene matches: 7. This CDR3 has 14 amino acids. CDR1 and CDR2 from the germline V gene are LNHDA and SQIVND (reference sequence). Assay used: immunoSEQ multiplex PCR; TCRdb lists only in-frame clones, some missing. The sample lists about 6,900 clones, about 98% seen once, with 0.5% to 0.6% in the top ten. The naive gate required viable CD3+CD4+ or CD3+CD8+ cells with CCR7+CD45RA+CD45RO-CD95-CD27+CD28+ phenotype. Study conclusions and caveats: After PTCy, TRB diversity resembled that of CNI/methotrexate controls. Donor-recipient repertoire similarity was low at 1-2 months, rising over year one.

In the case of this clone: Antigen unknown.

The chain uses TRBV19 and TRBJ1-1, with TRBD1 matching 8 bases. What was sequenced was naive CD8+ T cells sorted from PBMCs. This TCR was sampled from a woman aged 30 to 39 in good health and a related stem cell transplant donor. CDR3 amino acids: CASRLQGGVTEAFF. CDR3 nucleotide sequence: TGTGCCAGTAGACTACAGGGGGGTGTCACTGAAGCTTTCTTT.